This TCR beta chain emerged from a study of PD-1 blockade in classical Hodgkin lymphoma. With no exception, relapse followed autologous stem cell transplantation in all patients, and brentuximab vedotin exposure varied. The protocol was immunoSEQ multiplex PCR, while the TCRdb copy is restricted to in-frame clones and leaves out a portion. Found here are tens of thousands of clones, 85% to 90% of them singletons; the top ten hold around 2.7%. V was trimmed by 5 bases and J by 8 bases, leaving 12 bases between them. The germline CDR1 and CDR2 sequences are KGHSH and LQKENI. The CDR3 spans 12 residues.

The sequence was collected from a human donor with classical Hodgkin lymphoma. The chain carries TRBV18 and TRBJ1-2; D is possibly TRBD1 (6 bases). Sequencing was performed on peripheral blood mononuclear cells (PBMCs), taken at baseline. CDR3 loop: CASSTGTTGYTF. The DNA for the CDR3 is TGTGCCAGCTCAACCGGGACAACCGGCTACACCTTC.